Below, 24 T cell receptor beta chains from the same sample are listed, as sequenced in a study of shared clonotypes between healthy human individuals. Here immunoSEQ multiplex PCR was the method, and the copy in TCRdb shows in-frame clones only, minus some. The sample comprises around 980,000 clones, 70% to 80% of which are singletons, and 0.6% to 0.7% rests with the top ten. The material sequenced was memory CD4+ T cells from PBMCs. Indicated subset: CD45RA-negative fraction. The source of these receptors is a man aged 18 to 35 in good health. Some clones in this sample may be carry-over from other donors' samples.

The chain recombines TRBV5-6 with TRBJ2-7; the D is unclear. The CDR3 spans 12 residues. V gave up 3 bases and J gave up 6 bases, with 10 bases separating them. Germline V lookup: CDR1 SGHDT, CDR2 YYEEEE. CDR3 nucleotide sequence: TGTGCCAGCAGCTCTTGGGTCGGCGAGCAGTACTTC. It specifies CASSSWVGEQYF. The full variable domain, completed using reference TRBV5-6 and TRBJ2-7, is DAGVTQSPTHLIKTRGQQVTLRCSPKSGHDTVSWYQQALGQGPQFIFQYYEEEERQRGNFPDRFSGHQFPNYSSELNVNALLLGDSALYLCASSSWVGEQYFGPGTRLTVT.

The CDR3 bases are TGTGCCAGTAAGTCGATAAGCTCTGGGGCCAACGTCCTGACTTTC. Its translation: CASKSISSGANVLTF. The chain joins TRBV19 to TRBJ2-6; D ambiguous. CDR1 is LNHDA and CDR2 is SQIVND in the germline V gene (reference sequence). CDR3 size: 15 residues. V gave up 7 bases and J gave up 0 bases, with 10 bases separating them.

CDR3: CASSAHREAFF. CDR3 DNA sequence: TGTGCCAGCAGTGCTCACAGAGAAGCTTTCTTT. The chain joins TRBV6-1 to TRBJ1-1; D ambiguous. Looked up from germline, CDR1 is MNHNS and CDR2 is SASEGT. CDR3 length equals 11 residues. The V gene lost 4 bases and the J gene lost 8 bases, with 8 bases spanning the gap.

Concerning this clone itself: The junction and the germline gene differ at one end; a read error may be behind it. The rearrangement joins TRBV2 to TRBJ2-5; a weak D match, TRBD2 (6 bases). The CDR3 runs 13 residues. Per germline, CDR1 SNHLY and CDR2 FYNNEI. The CDR3 DNA reads TGTGCCAGCAGTGGGCGGGACCGAGAGACGCAGTACTTC. Translation: CASSGRDRETQYF.

A single count supports this clone. The rearrangement links TRBV1 to TRBJ2-1; the table's D call TRBD2 went unverified against the DNA. TRBV1 is recorded as a pseudogene. The CDR3 consists of 21 residues. The DNA for the CDR3 is TGCACCAGCAGCCAAGATTCTCGGAGTAGCGGGTTCAGTTCCTCCTACAATGAGCAGTTCTTC. Encoded protein: CTSSQDSRSSGFSSSYNEQFF.

V gene TRBV18 combines with J gene TRBJ1-2; 9 bases fit TRBD1. The CDR3 runs 15 residues. V was clipped by 3 bases and J by 2 bases; unmatched bases: 4. The germline CDR1 and CDR2 sequences are KGHSH and LQKENI. The chain's CDR3 is CASSPGQGQNYGYTF. The CDR3, as DNA: TGTGCCAGCTCACCCGGACAGGGGCAAAACTATGGCTACACCTTC.

Comments on this clone: Other DNA sequences in this sample translate to the same CDR3. The J gene is TRBJ1-2, the V gene TRBV30, with D possibly being TRBD1 (6 bases). The germline gives CDR1 GTSNPN, CDR2 SVGIG (reference sequence). The CDR3 consists of 13 residues. V lost 3 bases, J lost 2 bases, and 10 bases lay in between. The CDR3 is CAWSRGGNYGYTF. The DNA of the CDR3 is TGTGCCTGGAGCCGGGGGGGCAACTATGGCTACACCTTC.

This clone was picked up a small number of times. The chain employs TRBV5-4 and TRBJ2-4; the D gene is possibly TRBD1 (6 bases). This CDR3 contains 16 residues. Trimming pared 4 bases from V and 0 bases from J, leaving 14 bases between. Germline values: CDR1 SGHNT, CDR2 YYREEE (reference sequence). In DNA form, the CDR3 reads TGTGCCAGCAGCACTGGACAGCTTCTAGCCAAAAACATTCAGTACTTC. This codes for CASSTGQLLAKNIQYF.

The chain has TRBV5-1 and TRBJ2-3, with 7 positions matching TRBD1. The ends lost 4 bases at V and 5 bases at J; junction bases unmatched: 4. This CDR3 region has 13 residues. Germline-derived CDR1 and CDR2 are SGHRS and YFSETQ. CDR3 nucleotides: TGCGCCAGCAGCGATCAGGGGGAAGATACGCAGTATTTT. Translation: CASSDQGEDTQYF.

The CDR3 reads CASSLRDSEAFF. DNA of the CDR3: TGTGCCAGCAGCCTGCGGGACAGCGAAGCTTTCTTT. The chain couples TRBV5-4 to TRBJ1-1; TRBD1 matches at 7 bases. This CDR3 is built from 12 residues. V lost 4 bases and J lost 8; bases outside the gene matches: 5. CDR1 and CDR2 (germline): SGHNT, YYREEE (reference sequence).

The table lists this clone with many counts. The V and J genes are TRBV7-8 and TRBJ1-4, with D maybe TRBD1 (5 bases). Trimming removed 4 bases at V and 11 bases at J, with 14 bases between. In germline, CDR1 is SGHVS, CDR2 FQNEAQ. This CDR3 spans 13 amino acids. CDR3 residues: CASSSRDGGKLFF. CDR3 coding DNA: TGTGCCAGCAGCTCCCGGGACGGAGGGAAACTGTTTTTT.

This clone was seen only a few times. The chain employs TRBV5-1 and TRBJ1-1; D is ambiguous. The CDR3 has 13 residues. V was trimmed by 3 bases and J by 1 base, leaving 7 bases between them. From germline, CDR1 is SGHRS and CDR2 YFSETQ. The CDR3 loop reads CASSYGTNTEAFF. The CDR3 DNA reads TGCGCCAGCAGCTATGGAACGAACACTGAAGCTTTCTTT.

The rearrangement joins TRBV6-1 to TRBJ1-2; 7 bases match TRBD1. With V trimmed by 4 bases and J by 6 bases, 8 bases remained unmatched. Germline V gives CDR1 MNHNS, CDR2 SASEGT. The CDR3 totals 14 residues. CDR3 DNA: TGTGCCAGCAGTGGGGGGTGGACAGGTGATGGCTACACCTTC. Protein: CASSGGWTGDGYTF.

This chain connects TRBV5-1 to TRBJ2-5; 13 positions agree with TRBD2. The CDR3 length is 16 residues. The germline CDR1 and CDR2 sequences are SGHRS and YFSETQ. V was pared by 0 bases and J by 5 bases, with 4 bases of the junction left unmatched. CDR3 region: CASSLVGLAGVETQYF. The CDR3 region has the DNA TGCGCCAGCAGCTTGGTTGGACTAGCGGGAGTTGAGACCCAGTACTTC.

This sequence joins TRBV28 and TRBJ2-3; possible D gene TRBD2, 6 bases. There are 15 residues in the CDR3. The V and J ends lost 5 bases and 2 bases respectively, with 14 bases between them. CDR1 is MDHEN, CDR2 SYDVKM, per germline. The CDR3 protein is CASSNEDYNTDTQYF. The DNA of the CDR3 is TGTGCCAGCAGTAACGAGGACTACAACACAGATACGCAGTATTTT.

This chain joins TRBV4-2 and TRBJ2-3; the D gene is possibly TRBD2 (6 bases). Germline-derived CDR1 and CDR2 are LGHNA and YNFKEQ. V was pared by 0 bases and J by 5 bases, with 15 bases between. This CDR3 has 16 amino acids. CDR3 nucleotide sequence: TGTGCCAGCAGCCAAGAGTCGGGAGAAGAGGGAGATACGCAGTATTTT. Protein: CASSQESGEEGDTQYF.

This chain uses TRBV30 with TRBJ1-2; D is perhaps TRBD1 (6 bases). This CDR3 is 14 amino acids long. Germline CDR1 reads GTSNPN; CDR2 reads SVGIG (reference sequence). Trimming left V 4 bases short and J 4 bases short, with 16 bases between. CDR3 sequence (DNA): TGTGCCTGGAAGGGGGGTTGGGGGACCTATGGCTACACCTTC. Amino acid sequence: CAWKGGWGTYGYTF.

This chain links TRBV7-3 with TRBJ1-2; D remains ambiguous. The CDR3 loop spans 15 amino acids. CDR1 SGHTA and CDR2 FQGTGA come from the germline V gene. The germline V and J ends were trimmed by 2 bases and 2 bases, with 12 bases remaining between them. Written as DNA, the CDR3 is TGTGCCAGCAGCTTACGGGGTCAAGCGAACTATGGCTACACCTTC. It is translated as CASSLRGQANYGYTF.

As regards this clone: Other DNA sequences in this sample translate to the same CDR3. The chain carries TRBV28 and TRBJ2-3, with TRBD2 identical over 9 bases. V lost 6 bases, J lost 1 base, and 5 bases stayed unmatched. The CDR3 spans 15 residues. CDR1 MDHEN and CDR2 SYDVKM come from the germline V gene. CDR3 in amino acids: CASSLAGVGTDTQYF. In DNA, the CDR3 is TGTGCCAGCAGCTTAGCGGGAGTTGGCACAGATACGCAGTATTTT.

The genes are TRBV5-4 and TRBJ2-3, with 9 positions matching TRBD2. The V gene's germline CDR1 is SGHNT and CDR2 YYREEE (reference sequence). With V trimmed by 10 bases and J by 0 bases, 3 bases remained unmatched. The CDR3 is made up of 13 amino acids. CDR3 loop: CALAGDSTDTQYF. Here the CDR3 DNA reads TGTGCCTTAGCGGGAGACAGCACAGATACGCAGTATTTT.

This clone was recorded once. The chain is built from TRBV4-1 and TRBJ2-1; D remains ambiguous. Trimming pared 2 bases from V and 5 bases from J, leaving 13 bases between. The V gene's germline CDR1 is MGHRA and CDR2 YSYEKL. The CDR3 has 15 amino acids. This CDR3 reads CASSQLVVIHNEQFF. The CDR3, as DNA: TGCGCCAGCAGCCAATTGGTCGTAATACACAATGAGCAGTTCTTC.

The chain uses TRBV14 and TRBJ2-5, with 7 bases lining up with TRBD1. The V and J ends lost 0 bases and 5 bases, in that order; junction bases with no gene match: 3. Germline values: CDR1 SGHDN, CDR2 FVKESK. The CDR3 contains 14 residues. The CDR3 loop reads CASSQDPRGETQYF. The CDR3 bases are TGTGCCAGCAGCCAAGATCCCAGGGGGGAGACCCAGTACTTC.

This clone has a single count. The chain links TRBV5-1 to TRBJ1-1; D ambiguous. This CDR3 has 13 amino acids. V gave up 4 bases and J gave up 7 bases, with 14 bases separating them. Germline assignment: CDR1 SGHRS and CDR2 YFSETQ. The CDR3 DNA sequence: TGCGCCAGCAGCCAGCGGATACAGAGTGAAGCTTTCTTT. Its translation: CASSQRIQSEAFF.

This chain joins TRBV7-2 and TRBJ2-2; D possibly uses TRBD1 or TRBD2 (6 bases each). Germline V lookup: CDR1 SGHTA, CDR2 FQGNSA. Trimming shortened V by 1 base and J by 7 bases, and 13 bases separated the two germline ends. There are 15 residues in the CDR3. The CDR3 region is CASSLVPGAGGELFF. The CDR3, as DNA: TGTGCCAGCAGCTTAGTACCGGGGGCCGGCGGGGAGCTGTTTTTT.